The clone carrying this T cell receptor (beta chain) has more than one count but fewer than ten. Its antigen is not identified. The sample belongs to a study of T cells after yellow fever vaccination. The study, taken as a whole, reports: After the booster, over 95% of CD4 and approximately 87% of CD8 primary-response clones were re-detected. Weaker, the secondary response peaked sooner, at day 5 versus 15.

Universal primer sites and UMIs were introduced during 5'RACE template-switching synthesis of TCR cDNA. TCRdb called the 5' RACE reads again in MiXCR, with one record for every CDR3 protein. The sample consists of some 600,000 distinct CDR3 sequences, around a sixth of them appearing once. Sequenced here: PBMCs, sampled roughly 5 days after the first yellow fever vaccination. This receptor was taken from a man aged 18-30 years who received the YFV17D yellow fever vaccine.

This CDR3 reads CASSVAGDRGDTGELFF. The CDR3 DNA follows: TGTGCCAGCAGCGTAGCAGGGGACAGGGGGGACACCGGGGAGCTGTTTTTT. This chain joins TRBV9 and TRBJ2-2; 11 nucleotides align to TRBD1. Trimming cost V 0 bases and J 3 bases; bases outside gene matches: 4. CDR1 is SGDLS, CDR2 YYNGEE, per germline. This CDR3 is built from 17 residues. The full variable domain, with the rest looked up from reference TRBV9 and TRBJ2-2, is DSGVTQTPKHLITATGQRVTLRCSPRSGDLSVYWYQQSLDQGLQFLIQYYNGEERAKGNILERFSAQQFPDLHSELNLSSLELGDSALYFCASSVAGDRGDTGELFFGEGSRLTVL.